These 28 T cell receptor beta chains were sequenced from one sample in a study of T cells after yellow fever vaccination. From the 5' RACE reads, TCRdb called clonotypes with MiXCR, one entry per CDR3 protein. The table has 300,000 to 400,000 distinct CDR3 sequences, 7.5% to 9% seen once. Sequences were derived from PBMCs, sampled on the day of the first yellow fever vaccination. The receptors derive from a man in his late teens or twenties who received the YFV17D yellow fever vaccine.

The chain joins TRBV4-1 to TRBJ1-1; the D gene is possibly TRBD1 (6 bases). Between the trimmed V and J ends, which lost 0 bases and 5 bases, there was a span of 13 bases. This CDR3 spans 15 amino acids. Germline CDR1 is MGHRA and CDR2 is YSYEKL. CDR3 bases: TGCGCCAGCAGCCAAGAGCAGTCCAGGGGTACTGAAGCTTTCTTT. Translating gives CASSQEQSRGTEAFF.

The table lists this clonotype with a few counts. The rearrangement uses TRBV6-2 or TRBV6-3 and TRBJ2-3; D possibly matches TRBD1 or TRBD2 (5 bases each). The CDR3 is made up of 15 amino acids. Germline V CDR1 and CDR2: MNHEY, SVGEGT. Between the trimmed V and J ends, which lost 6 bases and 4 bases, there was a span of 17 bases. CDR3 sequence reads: CASRHFARDPDTQYF. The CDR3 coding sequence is TGTGCCAGCAGACACTTCGCCAGGGACCCAGATACGCAGTATTTT.

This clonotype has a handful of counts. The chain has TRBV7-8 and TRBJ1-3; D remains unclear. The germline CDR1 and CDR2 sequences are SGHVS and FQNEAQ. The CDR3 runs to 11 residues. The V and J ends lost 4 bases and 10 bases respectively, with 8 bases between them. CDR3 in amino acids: CASSSAGTIYF. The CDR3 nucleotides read TGTGCCAGCAGCTCCGCGGGAACCATATATTTT.

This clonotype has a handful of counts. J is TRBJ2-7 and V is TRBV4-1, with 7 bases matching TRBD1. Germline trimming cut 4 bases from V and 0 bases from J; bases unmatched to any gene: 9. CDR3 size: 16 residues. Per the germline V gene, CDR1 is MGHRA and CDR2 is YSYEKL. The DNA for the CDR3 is TGCGCCAGCAGCCTTAACCCCGGGACAGTCTCCTACGAGCAGTACTTC. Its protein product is CASSLNPGTVSYEQYF.

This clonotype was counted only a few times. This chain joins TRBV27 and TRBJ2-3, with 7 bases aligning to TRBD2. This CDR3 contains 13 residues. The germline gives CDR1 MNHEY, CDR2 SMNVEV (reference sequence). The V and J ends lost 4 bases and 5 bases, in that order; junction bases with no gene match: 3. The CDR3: CASSSREGDTQYF. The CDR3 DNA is TGTGCCAGCAGTTCCAGGGAGGGAGATACGCAGTATTTT.

The CDR3 bases are TGTGCCAGCAGTCCCACGAGGGGCTTTACAGATACGCAGTATTTT. As protein: CASSPTRGFTDTQYF. The chain is built from TRBV7-3 and TRBJ2-3; D may match TRBD1 or TRBD2 (5 bases each). The CDR3 has 15 residues. Deletions cut 6 bases from V and 3 bases from J, with 16 bases between. Germline V gives CDR1 SGHTA, CDR2 FQGTGA. Based on the CDR3 plus reference TRBV7-3 and TRBJ2-3, the full variable domain is GAGVSQTPSNKVTEKGKYVELRCDPISGHTALYWYRQSLGQGPEFLIYFQGTGAADDSGLPNDRFFAVRPEGSVSTLKIQRTERGDSAVYLCASSPTRGFTDTQYFGPGTRLTVL.

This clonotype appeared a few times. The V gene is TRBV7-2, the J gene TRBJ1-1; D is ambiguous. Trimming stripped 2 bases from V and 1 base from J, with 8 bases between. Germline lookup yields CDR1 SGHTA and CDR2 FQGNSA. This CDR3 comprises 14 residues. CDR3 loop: CASSLYHSNTEAFF. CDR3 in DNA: TGTGCCAGCAGCTTATACCACTCGAACACTGAAGCTTTCTTT. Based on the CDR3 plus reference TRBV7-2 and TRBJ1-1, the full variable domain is GAGVSQSPSNKVTEKGKDVELRCDPISGHTALYWYRQSLGQGLEFLIYFQGNSAPDKSGLPSDRFSAERTGGSVSTLTIQRTQQEDSAVYLCASSLYHSNTEAFFGQGTRLTVV.

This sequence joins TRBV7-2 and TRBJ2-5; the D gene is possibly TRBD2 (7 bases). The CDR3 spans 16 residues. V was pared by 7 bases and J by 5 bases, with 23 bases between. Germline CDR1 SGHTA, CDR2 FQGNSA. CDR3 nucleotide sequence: TGTGCCAGCACCACCACGATCGGGGGGCGCAGGGAGACCCAGTACTTC. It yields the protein CASTTTIGGRRETQYF.

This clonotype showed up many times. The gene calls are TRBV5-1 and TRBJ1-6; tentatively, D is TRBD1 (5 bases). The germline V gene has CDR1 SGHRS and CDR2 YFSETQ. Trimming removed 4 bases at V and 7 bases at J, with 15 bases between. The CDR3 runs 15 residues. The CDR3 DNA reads TGCGCCAGCAGCCTGGGGGAGATCCCGAATTCACCCCTCCACTTT. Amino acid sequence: CASSLGEIPNSPLHF. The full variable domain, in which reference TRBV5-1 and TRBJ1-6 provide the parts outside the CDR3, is KAGVTQTPRYLIKTRGQQVTLSCSPISGHRSVSWYQQTPGQGLQFLFEYFSETQRNKGNFPGRFSGRQFSNSRSEMNVSTLELGDSALYLCASSLGEIPNSPLHFGNGTRLTVT.

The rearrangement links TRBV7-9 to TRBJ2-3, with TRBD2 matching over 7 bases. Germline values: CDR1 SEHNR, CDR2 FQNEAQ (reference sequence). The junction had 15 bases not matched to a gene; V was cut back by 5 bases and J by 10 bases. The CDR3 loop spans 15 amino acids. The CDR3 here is CASSPVPLSGGSQYF. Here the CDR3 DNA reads TGTGCCAGCAGCCCAGTCCCGTTGTCCGGGGGGTCGCAGTATTTT.

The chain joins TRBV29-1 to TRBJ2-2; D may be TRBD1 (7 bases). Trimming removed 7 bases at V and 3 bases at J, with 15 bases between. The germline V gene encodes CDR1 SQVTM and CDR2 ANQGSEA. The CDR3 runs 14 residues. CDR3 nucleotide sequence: TGCAGCGCCGCCGCCAGGGGGGACACCGGGGAGCTGTTTTTT. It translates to CSAAARGDTGELFF.

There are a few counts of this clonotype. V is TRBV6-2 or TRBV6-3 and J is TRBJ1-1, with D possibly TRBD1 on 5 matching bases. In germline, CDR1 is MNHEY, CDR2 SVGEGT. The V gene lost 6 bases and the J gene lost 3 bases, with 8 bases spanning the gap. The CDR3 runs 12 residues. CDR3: CASREGDTEAFF. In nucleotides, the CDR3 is TGTGCCAGCAGAGAAGGGGACACTGAAGCTTTCTTT.

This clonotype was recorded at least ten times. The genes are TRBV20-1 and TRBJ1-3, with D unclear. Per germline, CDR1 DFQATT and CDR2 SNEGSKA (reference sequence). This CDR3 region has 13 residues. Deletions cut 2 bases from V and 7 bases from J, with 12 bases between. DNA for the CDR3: TGCAGTGCTAGAAAGTCAGAGGAGAACACCATATATTTT. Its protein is CSARKSEENTIYF.

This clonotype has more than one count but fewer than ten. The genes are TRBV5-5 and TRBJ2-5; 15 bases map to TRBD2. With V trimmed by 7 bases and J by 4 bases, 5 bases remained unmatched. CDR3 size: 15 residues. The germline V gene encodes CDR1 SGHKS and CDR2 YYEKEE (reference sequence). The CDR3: CASGLAGGQGETQYF. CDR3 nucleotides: TGTGCCAGCGGACTAGCGGGGGGGCAGGGAGAGACCCAGTACTTC.

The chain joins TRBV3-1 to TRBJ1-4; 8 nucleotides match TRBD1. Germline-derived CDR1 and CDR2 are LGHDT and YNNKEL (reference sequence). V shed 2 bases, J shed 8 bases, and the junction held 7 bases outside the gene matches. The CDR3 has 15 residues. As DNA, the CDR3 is TGTGCCAGCAGCCAAACGACAGGGGTTAAGGAAAAACTGTTTTTT. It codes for CASSQTTGVKEKLFF.

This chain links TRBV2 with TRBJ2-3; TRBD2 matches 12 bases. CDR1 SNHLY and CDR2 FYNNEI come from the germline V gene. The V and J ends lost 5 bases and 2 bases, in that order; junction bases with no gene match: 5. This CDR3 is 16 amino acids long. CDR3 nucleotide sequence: TGTGCCAGCAGTCGAGGACTAGCGGGGAACACAGATACGCAGTATTTT. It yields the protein CASSRGLAGNTDTQYF. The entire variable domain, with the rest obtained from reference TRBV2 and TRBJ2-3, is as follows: EPEVTQTPSHQVTQMGQEVILRCVPISNHLYFYWYRQILGQKVEFLVSFYNNEISEKSEIFDDQFSVERPDGSNFTLKIRSTKLEDSAMYFCASSRGLAGNTDTQYFGPGTRLTVL.

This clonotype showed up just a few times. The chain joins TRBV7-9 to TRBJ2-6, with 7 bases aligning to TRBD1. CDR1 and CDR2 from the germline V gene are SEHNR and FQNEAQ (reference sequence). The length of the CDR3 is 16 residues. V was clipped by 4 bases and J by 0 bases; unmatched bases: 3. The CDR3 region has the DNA TGTGCCAGCAGCTCCCGACAGGGCTCTGGGGCCAACGTCCTGACTTTC. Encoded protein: CASSSRQGSGANVLTF.

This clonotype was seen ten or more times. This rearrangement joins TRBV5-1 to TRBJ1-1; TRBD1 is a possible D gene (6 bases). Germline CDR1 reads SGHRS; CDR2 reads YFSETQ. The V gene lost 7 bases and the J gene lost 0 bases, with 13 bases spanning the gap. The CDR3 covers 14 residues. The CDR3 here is CASSQGSMNTEAFF. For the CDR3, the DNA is TGCGCCAGCTCCCAGGGGTCAATGAACACTGAAGCTTTCTTT.

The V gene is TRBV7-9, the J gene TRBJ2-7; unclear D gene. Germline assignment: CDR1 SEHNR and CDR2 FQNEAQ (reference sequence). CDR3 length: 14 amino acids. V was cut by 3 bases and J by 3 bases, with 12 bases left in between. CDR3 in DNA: TGTGCCAGCAGCTTGGGCAGGTCCTACTACGAGCAGTACGTC. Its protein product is CASSLGRSYYEQYV.

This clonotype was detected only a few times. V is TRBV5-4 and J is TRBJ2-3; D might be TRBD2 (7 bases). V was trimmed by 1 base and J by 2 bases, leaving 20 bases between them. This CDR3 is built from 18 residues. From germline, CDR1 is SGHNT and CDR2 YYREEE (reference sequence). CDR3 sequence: CASSLRFGGGYITDTQYF. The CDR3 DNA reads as TGTGCCAGCAGCTTGCGTTTCGGCGGGGGCTATATCACAGATACGCAGTATTTT.

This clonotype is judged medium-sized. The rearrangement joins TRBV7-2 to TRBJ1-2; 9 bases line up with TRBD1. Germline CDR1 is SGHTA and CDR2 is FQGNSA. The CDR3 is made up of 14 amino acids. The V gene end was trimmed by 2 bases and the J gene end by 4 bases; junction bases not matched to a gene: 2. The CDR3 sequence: CASSLPTGGYGYTF. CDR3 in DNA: TGTGCCAGCAGCTTACCGACAGGGGGCTATGGCTACACCTTC.

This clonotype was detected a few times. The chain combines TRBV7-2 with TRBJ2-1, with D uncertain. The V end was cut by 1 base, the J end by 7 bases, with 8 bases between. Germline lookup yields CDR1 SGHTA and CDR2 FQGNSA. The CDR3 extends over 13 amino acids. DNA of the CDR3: TGTGCCAGCAGCTTAGGAGAAGTTAATGAGCAGTTCTTC. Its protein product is CASSLGEVNEQFF.

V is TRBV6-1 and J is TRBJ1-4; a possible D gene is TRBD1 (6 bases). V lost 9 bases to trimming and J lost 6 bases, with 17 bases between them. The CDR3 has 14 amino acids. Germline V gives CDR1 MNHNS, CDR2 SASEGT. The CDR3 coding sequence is TGTGCCAGTCGGTCTCCACGACAGGATGAAAAACTGTTTTTT. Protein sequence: CASRSPRQDEKLFF.

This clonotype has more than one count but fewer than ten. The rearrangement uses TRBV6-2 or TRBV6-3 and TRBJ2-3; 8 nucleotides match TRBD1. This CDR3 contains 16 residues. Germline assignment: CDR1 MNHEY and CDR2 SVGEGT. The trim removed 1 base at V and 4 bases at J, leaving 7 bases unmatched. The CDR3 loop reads CASSYFRDRGADTQYF. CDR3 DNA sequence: TGTGCCAGCAGTTACTTCCGAGACAGGGGCGCAGATACGCAGTATTTT.

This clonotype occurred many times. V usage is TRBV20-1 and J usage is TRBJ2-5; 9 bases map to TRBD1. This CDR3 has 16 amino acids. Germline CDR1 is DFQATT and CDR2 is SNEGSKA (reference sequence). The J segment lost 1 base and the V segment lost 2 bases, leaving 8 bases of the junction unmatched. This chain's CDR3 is CSARSLSDRGQETQYF. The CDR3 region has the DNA TGCAGTGCTAGATCGCTCTCGGACAGGGGCCAAGAGACCCAGTACTTC.

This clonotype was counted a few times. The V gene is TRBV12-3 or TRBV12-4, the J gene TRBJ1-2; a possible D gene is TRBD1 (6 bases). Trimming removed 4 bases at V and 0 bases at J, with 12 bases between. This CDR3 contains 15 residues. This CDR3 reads CASSSRGGANYGYTF. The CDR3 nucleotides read TGTGCCAGCAGTTCGCGAGGGGGGGCTAACTATGGCTACACCTTC.

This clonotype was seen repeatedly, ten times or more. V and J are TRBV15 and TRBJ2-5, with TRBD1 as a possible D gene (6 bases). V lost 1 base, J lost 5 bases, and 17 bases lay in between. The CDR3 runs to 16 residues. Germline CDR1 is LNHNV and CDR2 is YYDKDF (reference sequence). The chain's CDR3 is CATSRGRLGAGETQYF. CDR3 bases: TGTGCCACCAGCAGAGGACGTTTGGGGGCTGGGGAGACCCAGTACTTC.

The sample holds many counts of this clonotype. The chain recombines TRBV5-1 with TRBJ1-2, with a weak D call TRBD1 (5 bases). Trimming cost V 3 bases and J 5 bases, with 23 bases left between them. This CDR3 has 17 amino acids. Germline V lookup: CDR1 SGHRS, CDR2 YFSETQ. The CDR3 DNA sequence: TGCGCCAGCAGCTCTTCATACGGACAAGCTTTGAGTTATGGCTACACCTTC. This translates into CASSSSYGQALSYGYTF.